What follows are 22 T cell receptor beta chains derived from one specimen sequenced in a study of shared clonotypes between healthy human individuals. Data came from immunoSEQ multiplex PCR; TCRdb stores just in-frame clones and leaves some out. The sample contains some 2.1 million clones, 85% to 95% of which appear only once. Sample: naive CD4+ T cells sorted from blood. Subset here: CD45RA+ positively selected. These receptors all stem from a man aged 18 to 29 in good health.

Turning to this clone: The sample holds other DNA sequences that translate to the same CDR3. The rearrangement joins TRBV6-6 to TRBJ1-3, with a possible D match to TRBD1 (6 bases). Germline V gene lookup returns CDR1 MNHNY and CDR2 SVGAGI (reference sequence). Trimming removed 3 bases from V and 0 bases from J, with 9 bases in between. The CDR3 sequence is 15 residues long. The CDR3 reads CASSYTGSSGNTIYF. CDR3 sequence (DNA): TGTGCCAGCAGTTATACAGGGAGCTCTGGAAACACCATATATTTT.

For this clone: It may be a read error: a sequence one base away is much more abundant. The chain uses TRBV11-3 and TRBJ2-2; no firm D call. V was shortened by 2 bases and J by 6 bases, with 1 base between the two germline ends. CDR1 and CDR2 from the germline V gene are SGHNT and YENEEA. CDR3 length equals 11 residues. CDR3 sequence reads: CASSLSGELFF. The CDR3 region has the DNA TGTGCCAGCAGCTTATCCGGGGAGCTGTTTTTT. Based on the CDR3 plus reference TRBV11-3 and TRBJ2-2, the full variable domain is EAGVVQSPRYKIIEKKQPVAFWCNPISGHNTLYWYLQNLGQGPELLIRYENEEAVDDSQLPKDRFSAERLKGVDSTLKIQPAELGDSAVYLCASSLSGELFFGEGSRLTVL.

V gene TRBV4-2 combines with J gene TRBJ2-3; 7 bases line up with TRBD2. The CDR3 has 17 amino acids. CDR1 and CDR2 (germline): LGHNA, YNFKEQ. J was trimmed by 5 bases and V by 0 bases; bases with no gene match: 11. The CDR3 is CASSQDGKRGLRDTQYF. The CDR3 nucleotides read TGTGCCAGCAGCCAAGATGGAAAGCGGGGACTAAGAGATACGCAGTATTTT.

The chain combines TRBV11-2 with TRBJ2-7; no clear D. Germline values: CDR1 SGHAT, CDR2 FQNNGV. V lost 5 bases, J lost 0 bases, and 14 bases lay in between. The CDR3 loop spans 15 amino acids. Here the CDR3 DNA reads TGTGCCAGCAGCGACGTGGGCAGGAGCTCCTACGAGCAGTACTTC. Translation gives CASSDVGRSSYEQYF.

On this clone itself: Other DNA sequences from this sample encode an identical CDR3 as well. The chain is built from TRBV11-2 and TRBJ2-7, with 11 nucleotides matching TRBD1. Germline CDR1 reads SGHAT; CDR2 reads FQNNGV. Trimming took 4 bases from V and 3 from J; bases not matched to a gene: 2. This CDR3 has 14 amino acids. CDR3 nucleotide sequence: TGTGCCAGCAGCTCCGGGACAGGGGGCTACGAGCAGTACTTC. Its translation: CASSSGTGGYEQYF.

The CDR3 protein is CASSLFRGGSTDTQYF. The CDR3 nucleotides are TGTGCCAGCAGCTTGTTTCGAGGGGGAAGCACAGATACGCAGTATTTT. V gene TRBV5-6 combines with J gene TRBJ2-3, with a weak D call TRBD1 (6 bases). V gave up 1 base and J gave up 0 bases, with 12 bases separating them. There are 16 residues in the CDR3. The germline V gene encodes CDR1 SGHDT and CDR2 YYEEEE.

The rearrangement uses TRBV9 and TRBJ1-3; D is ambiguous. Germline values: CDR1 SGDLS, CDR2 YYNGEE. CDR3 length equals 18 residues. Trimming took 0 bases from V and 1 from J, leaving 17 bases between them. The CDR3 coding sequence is TGTGCCAGCAGCGTAGGATTAACCTTTCAGGCATCTGGAAACACCATATATTTT. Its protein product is CASSVGLTFQASGNTIYF.

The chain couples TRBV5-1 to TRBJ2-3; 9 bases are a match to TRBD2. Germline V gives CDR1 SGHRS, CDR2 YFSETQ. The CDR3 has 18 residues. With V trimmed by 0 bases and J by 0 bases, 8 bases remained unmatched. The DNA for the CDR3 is TGCGCCAGCAGCTTGGGGGGATTAGCGGGAGCAAGCACAGATACGCAGTATTTT. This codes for CASSLGGLAGASTDTQYF.

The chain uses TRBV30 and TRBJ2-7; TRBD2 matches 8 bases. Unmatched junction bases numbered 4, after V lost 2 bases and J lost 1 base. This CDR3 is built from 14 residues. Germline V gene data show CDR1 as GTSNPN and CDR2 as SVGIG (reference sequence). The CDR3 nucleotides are TGTGCCTGGAGTAGCGGGGGAGGGTCCTACGAGCAGTACTTC. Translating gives CAWSSGGGSYEQYF.

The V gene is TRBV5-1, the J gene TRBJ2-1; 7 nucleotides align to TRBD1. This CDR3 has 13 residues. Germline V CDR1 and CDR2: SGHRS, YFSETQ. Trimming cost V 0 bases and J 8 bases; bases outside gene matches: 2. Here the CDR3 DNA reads TGCGCCAGCAGCTTGGCCGGGACAGATGAGCAGTTCTTC. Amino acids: CASSLAGTDEQFF. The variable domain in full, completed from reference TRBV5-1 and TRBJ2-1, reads KAGVTQTPRYLIKTRGQQVTLSCSPISGHRSVSWYQQTPGQGLQFLFEYFSETQRNKGNFPGRFSGRQFSNSRSEMNVSTLELGDSALYLCASSLAGTDEQFFGPGTRLTVL.

DNA of the CDR3: TGTGCCACCAGCAGAGATTACAGGGAAATCTATGGCTACACCTTC. Translated: CATSRDYREIYGYTF. The genes are TRBV15 and TRBJ1-2, with a tentative D call TRBD1 (6 bases). Germline loops: CDR1 LNHNV, CDR2 YYDKDF (reference sequence). CDR3 length: 15 amino acids. Trimming removed 0 bases from V and 4 bases from J, with 12 bases in between.

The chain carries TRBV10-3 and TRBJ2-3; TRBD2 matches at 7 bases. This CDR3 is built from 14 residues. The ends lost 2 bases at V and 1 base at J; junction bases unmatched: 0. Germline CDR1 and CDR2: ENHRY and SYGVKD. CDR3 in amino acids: CAISETSGTDTQYF. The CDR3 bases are TGTGCCATCAGTGAGACTAGCGGCACAGATACGCAGTATTTT.

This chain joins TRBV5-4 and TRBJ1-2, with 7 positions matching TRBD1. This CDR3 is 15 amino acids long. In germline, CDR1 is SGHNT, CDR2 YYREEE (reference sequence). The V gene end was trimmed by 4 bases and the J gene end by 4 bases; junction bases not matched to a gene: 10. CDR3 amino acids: CASSPLDRPPYGYTF. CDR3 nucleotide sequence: TGTGCCAGCAGCCCACTGGACAGGCCCCCCTATGGCTACACCTTC.

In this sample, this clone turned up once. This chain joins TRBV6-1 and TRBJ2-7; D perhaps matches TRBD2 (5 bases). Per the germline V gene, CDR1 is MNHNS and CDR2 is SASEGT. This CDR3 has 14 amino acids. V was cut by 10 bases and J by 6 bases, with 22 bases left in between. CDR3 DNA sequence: TGTGCCACGAAAAATGGAGGCAGAGTCCCCGAGCAGTACTTC. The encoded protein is CATKNGGRVPEQYF.

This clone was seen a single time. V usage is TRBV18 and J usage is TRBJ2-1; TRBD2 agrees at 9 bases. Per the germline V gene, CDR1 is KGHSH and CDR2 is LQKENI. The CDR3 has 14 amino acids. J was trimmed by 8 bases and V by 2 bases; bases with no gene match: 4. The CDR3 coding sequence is TGTGCCAGCTCACCAGGACTAGCGTTGGATGAGCAGTTCTTC. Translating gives CASSPGLALDEQFF.

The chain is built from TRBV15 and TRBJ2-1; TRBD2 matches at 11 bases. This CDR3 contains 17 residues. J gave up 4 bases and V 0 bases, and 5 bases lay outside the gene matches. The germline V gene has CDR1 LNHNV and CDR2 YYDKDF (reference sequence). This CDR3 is CATSRDRGTSGYNEQFF. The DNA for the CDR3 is TGTGCCACCAGCAGAGATAGAGGGACTAGCGGATACAATGAGCAGTTCTTC.

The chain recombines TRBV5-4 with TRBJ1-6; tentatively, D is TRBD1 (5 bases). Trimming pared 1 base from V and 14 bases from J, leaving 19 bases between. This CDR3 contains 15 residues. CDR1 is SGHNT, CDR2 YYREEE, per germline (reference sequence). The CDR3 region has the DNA TGTGCCAGCAGCTTGCAGGGACCCTTAGAGGAATCCCTCCACTTT. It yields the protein CASSLQGPLEESLHF.

The CDR3 sequence is CASSGGTGGAYGYTF. The CDR3, as DNA: TGTGCCAGCAGCGGCGGTACAGGGGGCGCGTATGGCTACACCTTC. This chain connects TRBV9 to TRBJ1-2; TRBD1 matches at 9 bases. This CDR3 comprises 15 residues. The V gene's germline CDR1 is SGDLS and CDR2 YYNGEE. With 3 bases clipped from V and 5 bases from J, the junction kept 8 bases outside the gene matches.

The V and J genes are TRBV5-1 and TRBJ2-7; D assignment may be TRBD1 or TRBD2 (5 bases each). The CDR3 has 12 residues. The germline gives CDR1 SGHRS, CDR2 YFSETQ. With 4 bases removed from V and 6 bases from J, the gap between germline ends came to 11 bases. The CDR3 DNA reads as TGCGCCAGCAGCCTGAGGGGAGTCGAGCAGTACTTC. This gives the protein CASSLRGVEQYF.

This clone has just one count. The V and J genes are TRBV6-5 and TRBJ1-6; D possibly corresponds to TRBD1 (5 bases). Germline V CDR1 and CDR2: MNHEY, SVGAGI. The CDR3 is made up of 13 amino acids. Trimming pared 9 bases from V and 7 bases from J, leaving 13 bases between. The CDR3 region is CASRREGNSPLHF. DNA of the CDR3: TGTGCCAGTCGCAGGGAGGGAAATTCACCCCTCCACTTT.

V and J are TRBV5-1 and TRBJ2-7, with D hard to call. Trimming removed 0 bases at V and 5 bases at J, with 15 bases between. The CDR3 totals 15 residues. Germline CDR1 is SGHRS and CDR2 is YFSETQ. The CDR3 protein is CASSLAFVVQNEQYF. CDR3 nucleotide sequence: TGCGCCAGCAGCTTGGCCTTCGTGGTCCAGAACGAGCAGTACTTC.

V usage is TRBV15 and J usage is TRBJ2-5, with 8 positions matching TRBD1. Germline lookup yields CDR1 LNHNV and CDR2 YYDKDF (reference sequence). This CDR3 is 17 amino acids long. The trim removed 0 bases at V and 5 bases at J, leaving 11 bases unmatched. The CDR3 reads CATSRDLGQGARETQYF. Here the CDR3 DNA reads TGTGCCACCAGCAGAGATTTGGGCCAGGGGGCGCGGGAGACCCAGTACTTC.